The 4 T cell receptor beta chains in this list originate from one sample, sequenced in a study of early T cells in non-severe SARS-CoV-2 infection (dated by TCRdb to about 2021). The library came from 5' RACE. Sequenced using a NextSeq 500. TCRdb took the public reads, trimmed them with fastp at Q25, ran MiXCR for clone calling and kept in-frame beta chains. Entries are consolidated by CDR3 protein sequence, retaining the most common genes and DNA. This sample has tens of thousands of distinct CDR3 sequences in its table, and around 8.3% of those were observed once. Together, the top ten hold 8% to 11% of the sample. This sample comprised whole blood, obtained at baseline. Receptors were obtained from an adult who was a healthcare worker with PCR-confirmed SARS-CoV-2 infection or an uninfected control (not recorded which).

This chain joins TRBV15 and TRBJ2-1; D is ambiguous. The V gene's germline CDR1 is LNHNV and CDR2 YYDKDF (reference sequence). This CDR3 is built from 16 residues. Trimming took 4 bases from V and 4 from J, leaving 17 bases between them. This CDR3 reads CATSMSIPPVYNEQFF. Written as DNA, the CDR3 is TGTGCCACCAGCATGAGTATCCCCCCCGTATACAATGAGCAGTTCTTC.

This rearrangement joins TRBV20-1 to TRBJ2-1; TRBD2 might be the D (6 bases). Trimming took 0 bases from V and 4 from J, leaving 16 bases between them. The CDR3 totals 16 residues. Germline V lookup: CDR1 DFQATT, CDR2 SNEGSKA (reference sequence). CDR3 nucleotides: TGCAGTGCTAGAGATCAGGAGCGGAGGGATTACAATGAGCAGTTCTTC. This encodes CSARDQERRDYNEQFF.

Notes on this clonotype: The junction departs from germline at one end; a sequencing error may be responsible. This chain links TRBV6-8 with TRBJ2-7; TRBD2 matches 8 bases. The length of the CDR3 is 13 residues. CDR1 is MNHGY, CDR2 SAAAGT, per germline. The CDR3 sequence: CASSYEVDGRETF. The CDR3 DNA reads TGTGCCAGCAGTTACGAGGTGGACGGGAGGGAAACCTTC.

The DNA for the CDR3 is TGTGCCAGCAGTTTATCTTTTTCTGGGGCCAACGTCCTGACTTTC. This encodes CASSLSFSGANVLTF. The rearrangement uses TRBV12-3 or TRBV12-4 and TRBJ2-6; no firm D call. The CDR3 is made up of 15 amino acids. The ends were cut back, 2 bases at V and 1 base at J, with 6 bases in the middle.